A selection of T cell receptor beta chains follows, all from one sample in a study of blood T cell repertoires in COVID-19. Sequencing used immunoSEQ multiplex PCR; TCRdb keeps in-frame clones, though not all of them. The sample holds some 180,000 clones, roughly 73% seen once. Source material: peripheral blood. The receptor set was obtained from a woman older than 75 with active or convalescent COVID-19. Each CDR3 is given with its conserved first and last residue. D genes are given only for firm matches. Not all rows give a size; the values are once, few, many and, for expanded clones, a class.

v_call	d_call	clone_size	j_call	cdr3_nt	cdr3_aa
TRBV29-1	-	-	TRBJ2-1	TGCAGCGTGGCCCCATTCTCCTACAATGAGCAGTTCTTC	CSVAPFSYNEQFF
TRBV7-9	-	-	TRBJ2-5	TGTGCCAGCAGCGCGTCAGAGACCCAGTACTTC	CASSASETQYF
TRBV4-1	-	-	TRBJ1-4	TGCGCCAGCAGCCACCTAGTAGGGGTGGGCCCAGCAACTAATGAAAAACTGTTTTTT	CASSHLVGVGPATNEKLFF
TRBV28	-	once	TRBJ1-1	TGTGCCAGTTACTTTAGGCAGGGTGCTGAAGCTTTCTTT	CASYFRQGAEAFF
TRBV5-4	-	-	TRBJ2-1	TGTGCCAGCAGCTTGGAAGCTGTTTCCTACAATGAGCAGTTCTTC	CASSLEAVSYNEQFF
TRBV5-1	-	-	TRBJ1-2	TGCGCCAGCAGCAAAACCACAGGGTCTCATGGCTACACCTTC	CASSKTTGSHGYTF
TRBV6-2/TRBV6-3	TRBD1	few	TRBJ2-1	TGTGCCAGCAGTTACGAGACAGGGTCGAATGAGCAGTTCTTC	CASSYETGSNEQFF
TRBV9	TRBD1	many	TRBJ1-1	TGTGCCAGCAGCCCAACGACAGGGGGCCGGGACACTGAAGCTTTCTTT	CASSPTTGGRDTEAFF
TRBV5-6	-	-	TRBJ1-1	TGTGCCAGCAGCTCCCCCCTAGGCCCCACTGAAGCTTTCTTT	CASSSPLGPTEAFF
TRBV10-3	TRBD2	-	TRBJ2-5	TGTGCCATCAGTGAGAACCTTAGCGGGGGGCTCCAAGAGACCCAGTACTTC	CAISENLSGGLQETQYF
TRBV27	-	few	TRBJ2-5	TGTGCCAGCAGTTTAAAATCTGTCCAAGAGACCCAGTACTTC	CASSLKSVQETQYF
TRBV3-1/TRBV3-2	-	-	TRBJ1-1	TGTGCCAGCAGCCAAGCAAGGGAGGGGGGGCCCTGGGCTTTCTTT	CASSQAREGGPWAFF
TRBV6-6	TRBD1	-	TRBJ2-1	TGTGCCAGCGGGACAGGAATCATTTGGGAGCAGTTCTTC	CASGTGIIWEQFF
TRBV28	TRBD1	few	TRBJ2-7	TGTGCCAGCAGTTTAGAGGACAGGGGAAGGTCCTACGAGCAGTACTTC	CASSLEDRGRSYEQYF
TRBV28	TRBD1	-	TRBJ1-2	TGTGCCACCTGGACAGGGCATGACTATGGCTACACCTTC	CATWTGHDYGYTF
TRBV5-4	-	-	TRBJ1-1	TGTGCCAGCAGCTTGAGGCGGGACACTGAAGCTTTCTTT	CASSLRRDTEAFF
TRBV6-5	TRBD1	once	TRBJ2-7	TGTGCCAGCAGTTACCGGTGGGACAGACAAACCTACGAGCAGTACTTC	CASSYRWDRQTYEQYF
TRBV27	TRBD2	few	TRBJ2-3	TGTGCCAGCAGTACGCCGGGACTAGGCACAGATACGCAGTATTTT	CASSTPGLGTDTQYF
TRBV5-6	-	-	TRBJ1-1	TGTGCCAGCAGCTTGCCAGTGAACACTGAAGCTTTCTTT	CASSLPVNTEAFF
TRBV5-6	TRBD1	-	TRBJ1-1	TGTGCCAGCAGCCTCGGGACAGGTGCTGAAGCTTTCTTT	CASSLGTGAEAFF
TRBV19	-	-	TRBJ1-2	TGTGCCAGTAGTCTTTCTAACTATGGCTACACCTTC	CASSLSNYGYTF
TRBV5-5	-	-	TRBJ1-3	TGTGCCAGCAGCTTGACTGGTTCGAGGCCAAACTCTGGAAACACCATATATTTT	CASSLTGSRPNSGNTIYF
TRBV19	TRBD1	-	TRBJ2-6	TGTGCCAGTAGTATCCCGACAGGGCACTCTGGGGCCAACGTCCTGACTTTC	CASSIPTGHSGANVLTF
TRBV6-5	-	once	TRBJ1-5	TGTGCCAGCAGGCTAACAGCTAATAGCAATCAGCCCCAGCATTTT	CASRLTANSNQPQHF
TRBV28	-	once	TRBJ1-6	TGTGCCAGCAGGCGGGGTCACGGAGGTTCACCCCTCCACTTT	CASRRGHGGSPLHF
TRBV5-1	-	-	TRBJ2-7	TGCGCCAGCAGCTTGGGACAGTCGACCTACGAGCAGTACTTC	CASSLGQSTYEQYF
TRBV4-3	TRBD1	-	TRBJ2-7	TGCGCCAGCAGCCAAGGGACAGGCACCGCCTACGAGCAGTACTTC	CASSQGTGTAYEQYF
TRBV10-1	-	many	TRBJ1-2	TGCGCCAGCAAAAGTTCCAGGAGGCTGGGCTATGGCTACACCTTC	CASKSSRRLGYGYTF
TRBV15	TRBD1	-	TRBJ1-4	TGTGCCACCAGCAGCCGGACAGGGGTTGGTGAAAAACTGTTTTTT	CATSSRTGVGEKLFF
TRBV9	TRBD1	-	TRBJ2-7	TGTGCCAGCAGCGCGGGACAGAACTACGAGCAGTACTTC	CASSAGQNYEQYF
TRBV21-1	-	-	TRBJ1-1	TGTGCCAGCCCTCACACTGAAGCTTTCTTT	CASPHTEAFF
TRBV4-1	TRBD1	-	TRBJ1-1	TGCGCCAGCAGCCTGGGACAGGGGAGGACTGAAGCTTTCTTT	CASSLGQGRTEAFF
TRBV18	TRBD1	once	TRBJ2-7	TGTGCCAGCTCACCCGGGACAGGGGGCGCATACGAGCAGTACTTC	CASSPGTGGAYEQYF
TRBV27	TRBD1	-	TRBJ2-2	TGTGCCAGCAGTTTACAGCGACAGGGGGCGGACACCGGGGAGCTGTTTTTT	CASSLQRQGADTGELFF
TRBV25-1	-	-	TRBJ2-5	TGTGCCAGCAGTGAATATGCGGGAAACCAAGAGACCCAGTACTTC	CASSEYAGNQETQYF
TRBV28	-	-	TRBJ1-5	TGTGCCAGCAGTGCAGGGGATCTTAGCAATCAGCCCCAGCATTTT	CASSAGDLSNQPQHF
TRBV28	-	-	TRBJ1-2	TGTGCCAGCAGGAGCACGGGGGGAGCTAACTATGGCTACACCTTC	CASRSTGGANYGYTF
TRBV18	-	-	TRBJ1-1	TGTGCCAGCTCGTCGGGGGGGAATGGAATCACTGAAGCTTTCTTT	CASSSGGNGITEAFF